The clone carrying this TCR beta chain has only a few counts. Its antigen is as yet unknown. This entry is derived from a study of response to subunit inactivated influenza vaccine. This CDR3 is built from 15 residues. The germline gives CDR1 SGHTA, CDR2 FQGNSA. With 1 base removed from V and 5 bases from J, the gap between germline ends came to 12 bases. Findings of the study overall: Each seasonal flu vaccination may recruit only limited new T cells, authors suggested.

TCRdb independently ran MiXCR on the RT-PCR reads; one entry per CDR3 protein. The table records roughly 700,000 distinct CDR3 sequences, approximately 15% of them present only once. V is TRBV7-2 and J is TRBJ2-1; unclear D gene. The sample in question was PBMCs from blood, obtained 14 days before vaccination. This clonotype was sampled from a man over 45 who received an inactivated influenza vaccine. The CDR3 spells CASSLVFRTDNEQFF. The DNA of the CDR3 is TGTGCCAGCAGCTTAGTATTCCGGACCGACAATGAGCAGTTCTTC.